The next 28 T cell receptor beta chains were all read from a single sample in a study of cytomegalovirus exposure and HLA in healthy donors. PCR used 60 Vbeta primers and 13 Jbeta primers. Clones were read by immunoSEQ multiplex PCR, and TCRdb kept only the in-frame ones, dropping some. The sample data list 150,000 or so clones. Sequencing was performed on PBMCs. The receptors originated from a woman aged 50 to 60 in good health and CMV-seronegative.

The V and J genes are TRBV28 and TRBJ1-2; D is unclear. V lost 7 bases, J lost 6 bases, and 6 bases lay in between. The CDR3 length is 10 residues. Germline V gene sequence: CDR1 MDHEN, CDR2 SYDVKM. The CDR3 here is CASNSNGYTF. The CDR3, as DNA: TGTGCCAGCAATTCAAATGGCTACACCTTC.

CDR3 sequence (DNA): TGTGCCAGCAGTTCCCTGACTTCCAGCTCCTACAATGAGCAGTTCTTC. This sequence encodes CASSSLTSSSYNEQFF. The rearrangement joins TRBV28 to TRBJ2-1; no clear D gene. This CDR3 region has 16 residues. Deletions cut 4 bases from V and 0 bases from J, with 13 bases between. Germline lookup yields CDR1 MDHEN and CDR2 SYDVKM. The entire variable domain, with the rest obtained from reference TRBV28 and TRBJ2-1, is as follows: DVKVTQSSRYLVKRTGEKVFLECVQDMDHENMFWYRQDPGLGLRLIYFSYDVKMKEKGDIPEGYSVSREKKERFSLILESASTNQTSMYLCASSSLTSSSYNEQFFGPGTRLTVL.

The V gene is TRBV19, the J gene TRBJ2-1, with D possibly being TRBD1 (5 bases). The V and J ends lost 7 bases and 6 bases respectively, with 16 bases between them. This CDR3 region has 14 residues. From germline, CDR1 is LNHDA and CDR2 SQIVND (reference sequence). CDR3 residues: CASNFRGAPNEQFF. In nucleotides, the CDR3 is TGTGCCAGTAATTTTAGGGGCGCACCCAATGAGCAGTTCTTC.

CDR3 nucleotide sequence: TGTGCCAGCAGCTTAAACGGACAGGGCGCTGGAAACACCATATATTTT. Its translation: CASSLNGQGAGNTIYF. This sequence joins TRBV5-8 and TRBJ1-3; 8 bases agree with TRBD1. The CDR3 totals 16 residues. V lost 2 bases to trimming and J lost 2 bases; unmatched junction nucleotides: 6. In germline, CDR1 is SGHTS, CDR2 YDEGEE.

The rearrangement links TRBV5-1 to TRBJ1-2; TRBD1 agrees at 11 bases. This CDR3 is built from 17 residues. Trimming removed 0 bases from V and 8 bases from J; junction bases left unmatched: 12. The germline V gene has CDR1 SGHRS and CDR2 YFSETQ. The DNA for the CDR3 is TGCGCCAGCAGCTTGGCCCAGAGAGGACAGGGGGCATTGGGCTACACCTTC. This gives the protein CASSLAQRGQGALGYTF.

The V and J genes are TRBV12-5 and TRBJ2-5; a possible D gene is TRBD1 (6 bases). The V gene lost 1 base and the J gene lost 5 bases, with 11 bases spanning the gap. CDR1 LGHNT and CDR2 FRNRAP come from the germline V gene. This CDR3 contains 14 residues. CDR3 amino acids: CASGLGGGAETQYF. CDR3 in DNA: TGTGCTAGTGGTTTGGGAGGGGGAGCCGAGACCCAGTACTTC.

Details on this clone: The junction departs from the called germline gene at one end, perhaps through a read error. The chain links TRBV27 to TRBJ2-3; D perhaps matches TRBD2 (6 bases). Germline V gene lookup returns CDR1 MNHEY and CDR2 SMNVEV (reference sequence). This CDR3 region has 13 residues. CDR3 coding DNA: TGTGCAAGCAGACTAGGAGGCACAGATACGCAGTATTTT. It translates to CASRLGGTDTQYF.

This chain connects TRBV5-4 to TRBJ2-5; tentatively, D is TRBD2 (6 bases). Germline-derived CDR1 and CDR2 are SGHNT and YYREEE (reference sequence). The V end was cut by 1 base, the J end by 3 bases, with 13 bases between. This CDR3 has 15 residues. In DNA, the CDR3 is TGTGCCAGCAGCTTGATCGGCCCTAGCGAAGAGACCCAGTACTTC. Translated, it gives CASSLIGPSEETQYF.

CDR3 nucleotide sequence: TGTGCCAGCAGACCTCGGACTAGCGGGGACTCAGCGCAGTATTTT. Its translation: CASRPRTSGDSAQYF. The chain employs TRBV7-2 and TRBJ2-3; TRBD2 agrees at 12 bases. From germline, CDR1 is SGHTA and CDR2 FQGNSA. This CDR3 has 15 amino acids. J gave up 10 bases and V 6 bases, and 11 bases lay outside the gene matches.

The V call is TRBV10-3, the J call TRBJ1-5; D gene ambiguous. There are 13 residues in the CDR3. Germline lookup yields CDR1 ENHRY and CDR2 SYGVKD. Trimming stripped 9 bases from V and 3 bases from J, with 12 bases between. In DNA, the CDR3 is TGTGCCATTCCGGGTCCCCTCAATCAGCCCCAGCATTTT. Amino acid sequence: CAIPGPLNQPQHF.

The genes are TRBV6-9 and TRBJ1-4; D perhaps matches TRBD1 (6 bases). The length of the CDR3 is 18 residues. From germline, CDR1 is MNHGY and CDR2 SVAAGI. The V end lost 7 bases, the J end lost 5 bases, and 26 bases lay between the germline ends. Written as DNA, the CDR3 is TGTGCCAGCACCCTTTGCCGATCAAGGGGACAAAGGAATGAAAAACTGTTTTTT. It is translated as CASTLCRSRGQRNEKLFF.

Here the CDR3 reads CASNKGLAVQETQYF. CDR3 nucleotide sequence: TGTGCCAGCAACAAAGGACTAGCGGTCCAAGAGACCCAGTACTTC. The V and J genes are TRBV7-2 and TRBJ2-5; 10 bases fit TRBD2. V shed 7 bases and J 1 base; nucleotides not matched to a gene: 6. The CDR3 covers 15 residues. Germline CDR1 reads SGHTA; CDR2 reads FQGNSA.

The chain uses TRBV29-1 and TRBJ2-1; 8 bases map to TRBD2. The CDR3 loop spans 13 amino acids. The J segment lost 7 bases and the V segment lost 1 base, leaving 3 bases of the junction unmatched. Germline V gene lookup returns CDR1 SQVTM and CDR2 ANQGSEA. DNA for the CDR3: TGCAGCGTTGAAGCGGGAGGGCCTAATGAGCAGTTCTTC. This sequence encodes CSVEAGGPNEQFF.

The gene calls are TRBV7-2 and TRBJ2-4; TRBD2 matches 8 bases. The ends lost 4 bases at V and 0 bases at J; junction bases unmatched: 5. CDR3 length equals 16 residues. The germline V gene has CDR1 SGHTA and CDR2 FQGNSA. The CDR3 region is CASSSTSGVAKNIQYF. The CDR3 coding sequence is TGTGCCAGCAGCTCCACTAGCGGAGTAGCCAAAAACATTCAGTACTTC.

V and J are TRBV6-6 and TRBJ2-7; 12 bases are shared with TRBD1. J gave up 4 bases and V 2 bases, and 6 bases lay outside the gene matches. Germline V gene sequence: CDR1 MNHNY, CDR2 SVGAGI (reference sequence). The CDR3 loop spans 16 amino acids. CDR3 loop: CASSYPPGQGAYEQYF. As DNA, the CDR3 is TGTGCCAGCAGTTACCCCCCGGGACAGGGGGCTTACGAGCAGTACTTC.

The chain employs TRBV6-5 and TRBJ2-1, with 9 bases aligning to TRBD2. Germline V gives CDR1 MNHEY, CDR2 SVGAGI. The CDR3 extends over 15 amino acids. V shed 8 bases, J shed 3 bases, and the junction held 8 bases outside the gene matches. DNA for the CDR3: TGTGCCAGCCGGGTCACAGCGGGGGGCTACAATGAGCAGTTCTTC. Protein product: CASRVTAGGYNEQFF.

V usage is TRBV27 and J usage is TRBJ1-5, with D hard to call. The ends were cut back, 1 base at V and 10 bases at J, with 11 bases in the middle. The CDR3 covers 13 residues. Germline CDR1 MNHEY, CDR2 SMNVEV (reference sequence). The CDR3 DNA follows: TGTGCCAGCAGTTTATACCGGGCGGGCCCCCAGCATTTT. Protein sequence: CASSLYRAGPQHF.

The chain employs TRBV13 and TRBJ1-6; the D gene is possibly TRBD1 (6 bases). Trimming pared 7 bases from V and 9 bases from J, leaving 16 bases between. Germline CDR1 reads PRHDT; CDR2 reads FYEKMQ (reference sequence). CDR3 length equals 14 residues. The CDR3 loop reads CASTRGGSASPLHF. CDR3 DNA: TGTGCCAGCACGAGGGGGGGAAGCGCTTCACCCCTCCACTTT.

The chain has TRBV7-2 and TRBJ2-5; D may be TRBD2 (5 bases). From germline, CDR1 is SGHTA and CDR2 FQGNSA. The CDR3 consists of 14 residues. The germline V and J ends were trimmed by 1 base and 5 bases, with 11 bases remaining between them. In DNA form, the CDR3 reads TGTGCCAGCAGCTTAGGGACTCTCCGGGAGACCCAGTACTTC. Its protein product is CASSLGTLRETQYF.

CDR3 sequence (DNA): TGTGCCAGCTCATTCCAGGGGAATGAGCAGTTCTTC. This codes for CASSFQGNEQFF. The V and J genes are TRBV18 and TRBJ2-1; perhaps TRBD1 as D (6 bases). The V and J ends lost 5 bases and 7 bases respectively, with 9 bases between them. The CDR3 has 12 amino acids. Germline V gene lookup returns CDR1 KGHSH and CDR2 LQKENI.

As regards this clone: The junction departs from the called germline gene at one end, perhaps through a read error. This sample also contains other DNA sequences that code for the same CDR3. CDR3 DNA: TGTGCCAGCAGTACTCCGACAGTTGAAGCCTTCTTT. The encoded protein is CASSTPTVEAFF. This rearrangement joins TRBV28 to TRBJ1-1; a weak D match, TRBD1 (5 bases). The CDR3 runs 12 residues. The germline gives CDR1 MDHEN, CDR2 SYDVKM.

The chain carries TRBV30 and TRBJ2-5; 11 bases align to TRBD2. The CDR3 has 13 residues. The V gene's germline CDR1 is GTSNPN and CDR2 SVGIG (reference sequence). The trim removed 7 bases at V and 0 bases at J, leaving 1 base unmatched. CDR3 in amino acids: CASTSGDQETQYF. As DNA, the CDR3 is TGTGCCTCGACTAGCGGGGACCAAGAGACCCAGTACTTC.

This chain links TRBV28 with TRBJ2-7; 12 positions agree with TRBD2. Looked up from germline, CDR1 is MDHEN and CDR2 is SYDVKM. The CDR3 covers 15 residues. V gave up 5 bases and J gave up 5 bases; unmatched junction bases: 7. CDR3 region: CASSVPTSGSHEQYF. CDR3 nucleotides: TGTGCCAGCAGTGTGCCGACTAGCGGGAGCCACGAGCAGTACTTC. Together with reference TRBV28 and TRBJ2-7, the CDR3 gives the full variable domain: DVKVTQSSRYLVKRTGEKVFLECVQDMDHENMFWYRQDPGLGLRLIYFSYDVKMKEKGDIPEGYSVSREKKERFSLILESASTNQTSMYLCASSVPTSGSHEQYFGPGTRLTVT.

The chain uses TRBV7-2 and TRBJ1-1, with D maybe TRBD1 (5 bases). From germline, CDR1 is SGHTA and CDR2 FQGNSA. The V end was cut by 6 bases, the J end by 4 bases, with 18 bases between. The CDR3 contains 15 residues. DNA of the CDR3: TGTGCCAGCAGACCCTCTTGGGGGGAGAGCACTGAAGCTTTCTTT. Translated, it gives CASRPSWGESTEAFF.

The chain carries TRBV28 and TRBJ2-5; D is uncertain. The CDR3 contains 14 residues. The germline gives CDR1 MDHEN, CDR2 SYDVKM. Trimming took off 5 bases at V and 1 base at J, with 11 bases between the two ends. CDR3 sequence (DNA): TGTGCCAGCAGTCGCAAGGCAGGCCAAGAGACCCAGTACTTC. Protein product: CASSRKAGQETQYF.

The chain carries TRBV13 and TRBJ2-1, with 16 bases that match TRBD2. Germline-derived CDR1 and CDR2 are PRHDT and FYEKMQ (reference sequence). The V segment lost 5 bases and the J segment 0 bases; nucleotides outside the gene matches: 10. The CDR3 is 20 amino acids. Here the CDR3 reads CASSRLFGTSGRASYNEQFF. The DNA for the CDR3 is TGTGCCAGCAGCCGGCTTTTCGGGACTAGCGGGAGGGCCTCCTACAATGAGCAGTTCTTC.

The chain uses TRBV7-9 and TRBJ1-6, with 8 bases matching TRBD1. Trimming cost V 4 bases and J 4 bases; bases outside gene matches: 6. CDR1 and CDR2 from the germline V gene are SEHNR and FQNEAQ (reference sequence). The CDR3 loop spans 16 amino acids. CDR3 sequence (DNA): TGTGCCAGCAGCTCGACAGGGGCGTCGTATAATTCACCCCTCCACTTT. Its protein is CASSSTGASYNSPLHF.

The chain is built from TRBV6-5 and TRBJ1-5; 7 nucleotides line up with TRBD1. CDR1 is MNHEY and CDR2 is SVGAGI in the germline V gene. V lost 6 bases to trimming and J lost 5 bases; unmatched junction nucleotides: 7. The CDR3 has 14 amino acids. The CDR3 coding sequence is TGTGCCAGCAGGGAGACAGGGCGCCATCAGCCCCAGCATTTT. Translation: CASRETGRHQPQHF.